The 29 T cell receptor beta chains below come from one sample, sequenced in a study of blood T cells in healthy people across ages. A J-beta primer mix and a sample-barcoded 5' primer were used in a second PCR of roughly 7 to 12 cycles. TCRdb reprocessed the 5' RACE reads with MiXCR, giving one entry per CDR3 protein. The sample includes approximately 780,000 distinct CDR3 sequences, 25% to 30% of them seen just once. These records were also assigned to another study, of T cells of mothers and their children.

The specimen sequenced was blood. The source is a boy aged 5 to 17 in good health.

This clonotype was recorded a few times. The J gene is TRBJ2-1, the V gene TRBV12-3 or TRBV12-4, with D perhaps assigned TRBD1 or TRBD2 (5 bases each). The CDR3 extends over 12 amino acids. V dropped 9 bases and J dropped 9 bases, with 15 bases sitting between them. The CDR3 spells CASKKGPPEQFF. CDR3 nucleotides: TGTGCCAGTAAGAAGGGACCCCCTGAGCAGTTCTTC.

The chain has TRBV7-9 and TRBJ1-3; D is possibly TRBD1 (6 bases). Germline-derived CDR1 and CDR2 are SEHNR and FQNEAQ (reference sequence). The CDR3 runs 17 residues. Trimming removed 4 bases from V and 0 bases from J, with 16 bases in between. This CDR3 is CASSSTGNSLSGNTIYF. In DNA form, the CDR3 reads TGTGCCAGCAGCTCCACAGGGAATTCTCTCTCTGGAAACACCATATATTTT.

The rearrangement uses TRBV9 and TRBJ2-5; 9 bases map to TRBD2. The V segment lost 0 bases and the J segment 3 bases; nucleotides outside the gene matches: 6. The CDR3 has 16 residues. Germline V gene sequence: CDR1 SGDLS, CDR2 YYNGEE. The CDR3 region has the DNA TGTGCCAGCAGCGTAGGGTCTAGCGGGGATGAAGAGACCCAGTACTTC. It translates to CASSVGSSGDEETQYF.

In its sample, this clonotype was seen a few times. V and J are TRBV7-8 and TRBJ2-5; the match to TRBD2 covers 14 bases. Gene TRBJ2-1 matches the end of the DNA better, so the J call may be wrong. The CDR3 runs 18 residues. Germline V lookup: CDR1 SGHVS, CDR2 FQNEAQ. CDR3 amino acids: CASSPSTSGGAIYNEQFF. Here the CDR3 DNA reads TGTGCCAGCAGCCCTTCGACTAGCGGGGGGGCCATCTACAATGAGCAGTTCTTC.

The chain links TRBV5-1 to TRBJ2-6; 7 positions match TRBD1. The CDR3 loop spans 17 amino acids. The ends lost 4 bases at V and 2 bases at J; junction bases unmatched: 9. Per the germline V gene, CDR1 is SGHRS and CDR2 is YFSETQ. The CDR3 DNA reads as TGCGCCAGCAGCCCCAGGACAGGCCTCACTGGGGCCAACGTCCTGACTTTC. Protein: CASSPRTGLTGANVLTF.

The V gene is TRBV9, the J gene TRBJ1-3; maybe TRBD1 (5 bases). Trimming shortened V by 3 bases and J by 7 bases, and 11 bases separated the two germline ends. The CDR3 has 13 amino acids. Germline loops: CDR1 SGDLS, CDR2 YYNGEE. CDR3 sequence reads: CASSEGDSNTIYF. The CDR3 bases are TGTGCCAGCAGCGAGGGAGACAGCAACACCATATATTTT.

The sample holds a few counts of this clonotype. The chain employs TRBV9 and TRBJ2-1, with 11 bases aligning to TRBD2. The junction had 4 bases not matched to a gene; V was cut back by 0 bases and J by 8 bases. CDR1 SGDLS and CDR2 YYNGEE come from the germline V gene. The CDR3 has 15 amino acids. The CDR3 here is CASSVGLAGGHEQFF. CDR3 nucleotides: TGTGCCAGCAGCGTAGGGCTAGCGGGGGGACATGAGCAGTTCTTC.

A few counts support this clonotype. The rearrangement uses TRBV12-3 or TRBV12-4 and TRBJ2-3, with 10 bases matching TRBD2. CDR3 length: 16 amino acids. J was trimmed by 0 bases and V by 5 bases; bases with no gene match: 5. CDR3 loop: CASSITSGESTDTQYF. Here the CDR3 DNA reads TGTGCCAGCAGTATCACTAGCGGGGAAAGCACAGATACGCAGTATTTT.

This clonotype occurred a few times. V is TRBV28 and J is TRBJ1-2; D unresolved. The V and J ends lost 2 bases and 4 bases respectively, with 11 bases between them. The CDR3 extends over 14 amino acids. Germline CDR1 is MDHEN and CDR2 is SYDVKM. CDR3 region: CASSLPSRGYGYTF. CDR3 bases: TGTGCCAGCAGTTTACCCTCCCGAGGCTATGGCTACACCTTC.

The CDR3 sequence: CASSWTGFGEKLFF. The CDR3 coding sequence is TGCGCCAGCAGCTGGACAGGTTTCGGCGAAAAACTGTTTTTT. V gene TRBV5-1 combines with J gene TRBJ1-4; 7 bases are shared with TRBD1. CDR1 is SGHRS and CDR2 is YFSETQ in the germline V gene. V lost 3 bases to trimming and J lost 8 bases; unmatched junction nucleotides: 7. The CDR3 runs to 14 residues. Full variable domain (rest looked up from reference TRBV5-1 and TRBJ1-4): KAGVTQTPRYLIKTRGQQVTLSCSPISGHRSVSWYQQTPGQGLQFLFEYFSETQRNKGNFPGRFSGRQFSNSRSEMNVSTLELGDSALYLCASSWTGFGEKLFFGSGTQLSVL.

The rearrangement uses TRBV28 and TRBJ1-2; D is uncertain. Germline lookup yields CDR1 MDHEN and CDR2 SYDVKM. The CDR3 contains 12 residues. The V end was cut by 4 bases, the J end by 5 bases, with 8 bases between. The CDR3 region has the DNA TGTGCCAGCAGTTCTCGGGAGTATGGCTACACCTTC. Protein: CASSSREYGYTF.

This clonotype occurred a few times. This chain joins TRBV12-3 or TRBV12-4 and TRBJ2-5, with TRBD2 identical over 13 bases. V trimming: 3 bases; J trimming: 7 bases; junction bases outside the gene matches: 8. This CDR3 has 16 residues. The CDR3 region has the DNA TGTGCCAGCAGTTTGGGACTAGCGGGGCCGGTAGGGACCCAGTACTTC. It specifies CASSLGLAGPVGTQYF.

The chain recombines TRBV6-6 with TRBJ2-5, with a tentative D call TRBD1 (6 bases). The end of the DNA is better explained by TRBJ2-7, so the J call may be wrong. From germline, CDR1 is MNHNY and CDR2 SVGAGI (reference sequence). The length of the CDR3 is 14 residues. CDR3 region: CASSQTGLSTEQYF. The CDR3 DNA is TGTGCCAGCAGTCAAACAGGGCTGTCGACCGAGCAGTACTTC.

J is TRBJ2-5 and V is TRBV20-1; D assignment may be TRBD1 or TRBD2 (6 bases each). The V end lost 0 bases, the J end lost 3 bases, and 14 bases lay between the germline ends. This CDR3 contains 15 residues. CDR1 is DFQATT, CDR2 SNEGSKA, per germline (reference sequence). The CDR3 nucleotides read TGCAGTGCTAGAGATCTTAGGGGGGTAGAAGAGACCCAGTACTTC. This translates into CSARDLRGVEETQYF.

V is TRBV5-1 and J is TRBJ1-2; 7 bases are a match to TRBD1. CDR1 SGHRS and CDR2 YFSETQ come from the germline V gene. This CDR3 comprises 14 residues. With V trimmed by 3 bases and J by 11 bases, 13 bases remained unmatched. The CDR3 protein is CASSSGTVIEYYTF. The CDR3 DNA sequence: TGCGCCAGCAGCTCTGGGACAGTAATCGAGTATTACACCTTC.

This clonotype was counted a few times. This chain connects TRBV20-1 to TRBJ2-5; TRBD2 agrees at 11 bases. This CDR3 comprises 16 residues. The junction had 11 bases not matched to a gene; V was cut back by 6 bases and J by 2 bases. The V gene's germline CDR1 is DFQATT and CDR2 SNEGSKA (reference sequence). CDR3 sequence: CSAKPPSGGPQETQYF. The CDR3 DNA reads TGCAGTGCAAAACCTCCTAGCGGGGGGCCTCAAGAGACCCAGTACTTC.

CDR3 nucleotides: TGCAGTGCTAGCCCCCAGATTATGAACACTGAAGCTTTCTTT. Translation gives CSASPQIMNTEAFF. The V and J genes are TRBV20-1 and TRBJ1-1; D not certain. The CDR3 loop spans 14 amino acids. V was clipped by 3 bases and J by 0 bases, with 11 bases between them. Looked up from germline, CDR1 is DFQATT and CDR2 is SNEGSKA (reference sequence).

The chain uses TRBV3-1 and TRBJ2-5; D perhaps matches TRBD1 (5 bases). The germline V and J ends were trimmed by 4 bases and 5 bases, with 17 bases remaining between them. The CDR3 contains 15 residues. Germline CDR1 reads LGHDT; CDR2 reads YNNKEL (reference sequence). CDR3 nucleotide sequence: TGTGCCAGCAGCCGAAATCATCCAGGGCGGGAGACCCAGTACTTC. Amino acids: CASSRNHPGRETQYF.

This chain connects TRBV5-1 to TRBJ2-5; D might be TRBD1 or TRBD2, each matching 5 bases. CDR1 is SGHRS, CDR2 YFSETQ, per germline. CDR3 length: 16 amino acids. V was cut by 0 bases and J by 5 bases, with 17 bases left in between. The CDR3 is CASSLAQGREYETQYF. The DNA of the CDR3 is TGCGCCAGCAGCTTGGCCCAGGGACGCGAATATGAGACCCAGTACTTC.

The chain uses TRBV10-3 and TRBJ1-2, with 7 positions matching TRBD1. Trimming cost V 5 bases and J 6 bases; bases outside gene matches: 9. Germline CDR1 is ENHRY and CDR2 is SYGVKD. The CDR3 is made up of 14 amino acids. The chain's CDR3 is CAISRTDREDGYTF. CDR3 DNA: TGTGCCATCAGTCGTACCGACAGGGAAGATGGCTACACCTTC.

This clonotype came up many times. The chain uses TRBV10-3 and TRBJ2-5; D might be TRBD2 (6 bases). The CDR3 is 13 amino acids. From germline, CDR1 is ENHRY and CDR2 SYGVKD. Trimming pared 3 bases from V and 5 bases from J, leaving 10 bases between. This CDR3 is CAISEFSGETQYF. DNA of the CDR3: TGTGCCATCAGTGAATTCAGCGGGGAGACCCAGTACTTC.

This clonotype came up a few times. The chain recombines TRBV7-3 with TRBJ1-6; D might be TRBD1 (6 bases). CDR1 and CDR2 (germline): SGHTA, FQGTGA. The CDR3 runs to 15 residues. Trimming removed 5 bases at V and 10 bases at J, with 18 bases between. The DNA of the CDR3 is TGTGCCAGCAGCACAAACAGGGATCCGGACTCACCCCTCCACTTT. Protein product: CASSTNRDPDSPLHF. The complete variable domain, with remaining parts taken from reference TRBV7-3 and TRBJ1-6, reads GAGVSQTPSNKVTEKGKYVELRCDPISGHTALYWYRQSLGQGPEFLIYFQGTGAADDSGLPNDRFFAVRPEGSVSTLKIQRTERGDSAVYLCASSTNRDPDSPLHFGNGTRLTVT.

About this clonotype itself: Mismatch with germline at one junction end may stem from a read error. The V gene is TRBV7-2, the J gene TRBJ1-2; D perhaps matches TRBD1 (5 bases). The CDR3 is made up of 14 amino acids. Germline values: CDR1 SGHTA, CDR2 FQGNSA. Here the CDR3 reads CASSRRTLNYDYTF. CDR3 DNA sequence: TGTGCCAGCAGCCGCCGGACACTAAACTATGACTACACCTTC.

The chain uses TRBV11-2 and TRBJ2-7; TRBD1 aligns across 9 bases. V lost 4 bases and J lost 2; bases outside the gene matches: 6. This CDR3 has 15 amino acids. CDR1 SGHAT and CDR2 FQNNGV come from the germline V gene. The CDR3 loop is CASSSHRGRPYEQYF. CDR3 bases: TGTGCCAGCAGCTCGCACAGGGGGCGCCCCTACGAGCAGTACTTC.

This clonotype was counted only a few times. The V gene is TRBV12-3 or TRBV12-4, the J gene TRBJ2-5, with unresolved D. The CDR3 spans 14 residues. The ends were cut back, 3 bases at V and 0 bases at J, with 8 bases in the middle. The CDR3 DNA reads TGTGCCAGCAGTTTGGGCGTACACCAAGAGACCCAGTACTTC. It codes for CASSLGVHQETQYF.

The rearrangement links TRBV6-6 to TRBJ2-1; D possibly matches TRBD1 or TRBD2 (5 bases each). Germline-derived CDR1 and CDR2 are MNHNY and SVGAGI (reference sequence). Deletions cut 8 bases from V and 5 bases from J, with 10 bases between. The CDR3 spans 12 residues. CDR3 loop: CASAGTNNEQFF. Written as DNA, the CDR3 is TGTGCCAGCGCCGGGACCAACAATGAGCAGTTCTTC.

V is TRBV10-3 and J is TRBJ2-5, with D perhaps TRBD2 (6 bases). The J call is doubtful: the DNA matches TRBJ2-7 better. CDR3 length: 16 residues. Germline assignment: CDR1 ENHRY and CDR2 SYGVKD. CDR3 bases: TGTGCCATCAGTGAGTCGGTCGGAGGGGCTATATACGAGCAGTACTTC. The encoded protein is CAISESVGGAIYEQYF.

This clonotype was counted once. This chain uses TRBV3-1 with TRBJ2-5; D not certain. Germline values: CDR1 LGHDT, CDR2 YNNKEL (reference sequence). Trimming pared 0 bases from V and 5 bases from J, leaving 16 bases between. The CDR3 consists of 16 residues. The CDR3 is CASSQEDSVSAETQYF. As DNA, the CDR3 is TGTGCCAGCAGCCAAGAAGATAGTGTAAGTGCGGAGACCCAGTACTTC.

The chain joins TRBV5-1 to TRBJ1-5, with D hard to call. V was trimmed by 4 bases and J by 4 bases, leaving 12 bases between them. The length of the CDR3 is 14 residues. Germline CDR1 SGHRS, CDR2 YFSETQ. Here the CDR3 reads CASSPGLPNQPQHF. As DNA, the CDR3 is TGCGCCAGCAGCCCCGGACTTCCGAATCAGCCCCAGCATTTT.